The T cell receptor beta chain described here comes from a study of blood T cell repertoires in COVID-19. On the study more broadly: Acute and convalescent COVID-19 samples came from the United States, Italy and Spain.

Clones were read by immunoSEQ multiplex PCR, and TCRdb kept only the in-frame ones, dropping some. In the table there are some 120,000 clones, less than 90% of which are singletons. Germline V CDR1 and CDR2: SGHVS, FQNEAQ. Trimming pared 7 bases from V and 1 base from J, leaving 12 bases between. The CDR3 is 14 residues long. V gene TRBV7-8 combines with J gene TRBJ2-3; tentatively, D is TRBD2 (6 bases). This sequence was found in a man in his sixties or seventies with acute or convalescent COVID-19. The sequencing input was peripheral blood. The CDR3 nucleotides are TGTGCCAGCAACCGGGGCGGGGGCACAGATACGCAGTATTTT. Translating gives CASNRGGGTDTQYF. The full variable domain, rest sourced from reference TRBV7-8 and TRBJ2-3, is GAGVSQSPRYKVAKRGQDVALRCDPISGHVSLFWYQQALGQGPEFLTYFQNEAQLDKSGLPSDRFFAERPEGSVSTLKIQRTQQEDSAVYLCASNRGGGTDTQYFGPGTRLTVL.